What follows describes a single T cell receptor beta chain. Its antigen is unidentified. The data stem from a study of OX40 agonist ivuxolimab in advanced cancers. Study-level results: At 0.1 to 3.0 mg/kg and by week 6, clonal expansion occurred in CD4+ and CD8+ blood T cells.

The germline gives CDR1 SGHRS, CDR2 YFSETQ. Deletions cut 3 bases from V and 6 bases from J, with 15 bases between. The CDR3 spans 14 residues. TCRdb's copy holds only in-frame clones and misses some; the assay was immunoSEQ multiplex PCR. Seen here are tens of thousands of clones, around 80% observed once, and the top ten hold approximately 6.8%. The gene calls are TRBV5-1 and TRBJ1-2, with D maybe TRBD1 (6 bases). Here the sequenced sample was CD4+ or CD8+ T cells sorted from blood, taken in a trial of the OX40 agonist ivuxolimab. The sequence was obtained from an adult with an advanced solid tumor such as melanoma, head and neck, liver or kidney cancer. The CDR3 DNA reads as TGCGCCAGCAGCTCGCCGGGACAAGGTGATGGCTACACCTTC. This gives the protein CASSSPGQGDGYTF.